The following is a T cell receptor (beta chain) sequence with its context. The target antigen is unknown. V was clipped by 1 base and J by 1 base, with 22 bases between them. The V gene's germline CDR1 is LGHNT and CDR2 FRNRAP. The CDR3 sequence is 19 residues long. This entry comes from a study of identifying expanded T cells in peripheral blood. Study-wide results and caveats: Across healthy donors, higher total template counts meant significantly greater approximately 2-week count variance.

Clones were sequenced by immunoSEQ multiplex PCR, and TCRdb holds only the in-frame ones, with some missing. In the table there are about 100,000 clones, around 86% of which are singletons. This receptor was obtained from a person between 18 and 70 years old in good health. Sequencing used blood. The gene calls are TRBV12-5 and TRBJ1-1; no clear D gene. The CDR3 loop is CASGLALRVLDLRNTEAFF. The CDR3 nucleotides read TGTGCTAGTGGTTTGGCCCTCCGGGTCCTAGACCTCCGGAACACTGAAGCTTTCTTT.